Sequencing of this T cell receptor (beta chain) was carried out in a study of HIV-infected children after antiretroviral therapy interruption. This CDR3 is 12 amino acids long. Germline CDR1 is MDHEN and CDR2 is SYDVKM. V lost 6 bases to trimming and J lost 2 bases, with 7 bases between them. Unique molecular identifiers were included in an RNA-based 3' RACE TCR library. TCRdb used MiXCR to reprocess the 3' RACE reads, holding one entry per CDR3 protein. Of 40,000 or so distinct CDR3 sequences listed, under 8% are singletons. As for treatment: PENTA 11 planned treatment interruption arm or continuous ART arm. Samples needed at least 5 million viable cryopreserved PBMCs.

Source: CD45RA+ CD4+ T cells from PBMCs, pooled from several time points, taken from a donor given antiretroviral therapy, either interrupted or continuous. Subset noted: naive CD4+ CD45RA+ CD45RO- T cells. The V call is TRBV28, the J call TRBJ2-5; D not certain. This receptor was obtained from a pool of human donors with HIV. CDR3 region: CASRVGQETQYF. CDR3 nucleotide sequence: TGTGCCAGCAGGGTCGGGCAAGAGACCCAGTACTTC. Together with reference TRBV28 and TRBJ2-5, the CDR3 gives the full variable domain: DVKVTQSSRYLVKRTGEKVFLECVQDMDHENMFWYRQDPGLGLRLIYFSYDVKMKEKGDIPEGYSVSREKKERFSLILESASTNQTSMYLCASRVGQETQYFGPGTRLLVL.